This T cell receptor beta chain was documented in a study of T cells in Graves' hyperthyroidism and ophthalmopathy. Study-level results: The model identified upcoming ophthalmopathy a median approximately seven months ahead of onset. Blood also showed most of the thyroid clonotypes that were expanded above 0.001.

No ophthalmopathy progression within 18 months constituted stable Graves' hyperthyroidism. Extraction of PBMCs used roughly 10 ml of fresh peripheral blood. RNA transcripts served as the template for amplifying TCR beta CDR3 regions. The primer set for the first-round RT-PCR of the TCR CDR3 was HTBI. TCRdb independently ran MiXCR on the multiplex PCR reads; one entry per CDR3 protein. The repertoire includes some 740,000 distinct CDR3 sequences, 12% to 15% of them detected once, and roughly 10% sits in the top ten. This clonotype was recorded at least ten times. No antigen is known for it. V was cut by 0 bases and J by 6 bases, with 9 bases left in between. Germline V lookup: CDR1 GTSNPN, CDR2 SVGIG (reference sequence). This CDR3 has 13 residues.

Sequencing was done on a sample of blood. The TCR sequence derives from a woman aged 18-29 years with Graves' hyperthyroidism. V and J are TRBV30 and TRBJ2-1; D remains ambiguous. The CDR3 DNA reads TGTGCCTGGAGTGTCGGCGTGGGCAATGAGCAGTTCTTC. It specifies CAWSVGVGNEQFF. The whole variable domain, filled in from reference TRBV30 and TRBJ2-1, reads SQTIHQWPATLVQPVGSPLSLECTVEGTSNPNLYWYRQAAGRGLQLLFYSVGIGQISSEVPQNLSASRPQDRQFILSSKKLLLSDSGFYLCAWSVGVGNEQFFGPGTRLTVL.